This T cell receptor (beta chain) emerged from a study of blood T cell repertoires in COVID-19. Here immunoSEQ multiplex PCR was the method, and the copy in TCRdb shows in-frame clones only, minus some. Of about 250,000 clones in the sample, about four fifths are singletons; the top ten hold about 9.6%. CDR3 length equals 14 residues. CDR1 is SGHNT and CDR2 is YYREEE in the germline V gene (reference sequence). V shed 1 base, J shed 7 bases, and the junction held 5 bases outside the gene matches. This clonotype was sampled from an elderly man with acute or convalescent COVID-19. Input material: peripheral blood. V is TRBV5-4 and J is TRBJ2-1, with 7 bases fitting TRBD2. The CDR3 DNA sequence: TGTGCCAGCAGCTTGTCACTAGCGTTGAATGAGCAGTTCTTC. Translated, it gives CASSLSLALNEQFF.